The TCR beta chain under discussion was sequenced for a study of cytomegalovirus exposure and HLA in healthy donors. Vbeta (60) and Jbeta (13) primers were used in the PCR. Clones were sequenced by immunoSEQ multiplex PCR, and TCRdb holds only the in-frame ones, with some missing. The sample consists of around 99,000 clones, around two thirds of them appearing once. Germline values: CDR1 SGHDT, CDR2 YYEEEE. This CDR3 is 14 amino acids long. A note on this clone: Its specificity is not known. Mismatch with germline at one junction end may stem from a read error.

Study-wide results and caveats: The authors excluded some V segments, including TRBV6-2 and TRBV6-3, as indistinguishable.

V and J are TRBV5-6 and TRBJ2-7, with D perhaps matching TRBD2 (5 bases). The receptor was derived from a woman in her thirties or forties in good health and CMV-seropositive. Sequenced: PBMCs. The CDR3 reads CASNLIGVDHEQYF. CDR3 coding DNA: TGTGCCAGCAACTTGATCGGGGTAGACCACGAGCAGTACTTC.